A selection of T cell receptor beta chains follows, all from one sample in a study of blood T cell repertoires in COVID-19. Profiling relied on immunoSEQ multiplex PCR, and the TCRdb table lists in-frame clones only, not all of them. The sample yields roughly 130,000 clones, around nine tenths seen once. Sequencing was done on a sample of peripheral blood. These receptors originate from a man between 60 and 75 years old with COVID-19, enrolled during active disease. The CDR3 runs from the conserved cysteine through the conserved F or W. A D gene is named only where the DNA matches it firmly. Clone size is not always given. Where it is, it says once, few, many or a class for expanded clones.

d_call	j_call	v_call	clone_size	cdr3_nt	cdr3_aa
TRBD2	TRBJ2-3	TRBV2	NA	TGTGCCAGCAGCATTAGCGGGATCACAGATACGCAGTATTTT	CASSISGITDTQYF
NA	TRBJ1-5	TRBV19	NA	TGTGCCAGTAGTTCGACGGACACTAGCAATCAGCCCCAGCATTTT	CASSSTDTSNQPQHF
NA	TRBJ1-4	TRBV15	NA	TGTGCCACCAGCAAGACAGGCTCTAGGACTAATGAAAAACTGTTTTTT	CATSKTGSRTNEKLFF
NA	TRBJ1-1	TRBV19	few	TGTGCCAGTAGTATAGTAAGGACTGAAGCTGAAGCTTTCTTT	CASSIVRTEAEAFF
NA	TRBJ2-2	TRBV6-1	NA	TGTGCCAGCAGTGAAGCTCGCGCGGCAGCCGGGGAGCTGTTTTTT	CASSEARAAAGELFF
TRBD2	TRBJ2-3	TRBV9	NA	TGTGCCAGCAGCCTAAGCGGGGGTGTAACAGATACGCAGTATTTT	CASSLSGGVTDTQYF
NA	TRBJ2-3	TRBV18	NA	TGTGCCAGCTCACCGATCGGACAGGGAGGGTCAGATACGCAGTATTTT	CASSPIGQGGSDTQYF
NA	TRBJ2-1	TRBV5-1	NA	TGCGCCAGCAGCATGGTAACAGGGAGCTCCTACAATGAGCAGTTCTTC	CASSMVTGSSYNEQFF
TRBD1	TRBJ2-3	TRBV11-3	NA	TGTGCCAGCAGCGACCGCCCGACAGGGGGCCAGTATTTT	CASSDRPTGGQYF
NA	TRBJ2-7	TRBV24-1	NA	TGTGCCACCAGACCAGAGGCTACTGGCGAGCAGTACTTC	CATRPEATGEQYF
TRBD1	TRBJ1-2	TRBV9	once	TGTGCCAGCAGCGTAGAGAACAGGGGGCCGGCTGGCTACACCTTC	CASSVENRGPAGYTF
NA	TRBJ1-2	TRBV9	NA	TGTGCCAGCAGCGTCGTGGCAGGGAAGGGATATGGCTACACCTTC	CASSVVAGKGYGYTF
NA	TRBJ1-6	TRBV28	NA	TGTGCCAGCGAAGAAGAGGTTCATAATTCACCCCTCCACTTT	CASEEEVHNSPLHF
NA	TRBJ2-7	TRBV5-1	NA	TGCGCCAGCAGCCCGGCGGGGTCCGCCTACGAGCAGTACTTC	CASSPAGSAYEQYF
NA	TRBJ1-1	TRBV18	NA	TGTGCCACCCCGAATTCAGGGGAAAACACTGAAGCTTTCTTT	CATPNSGENTEAFF
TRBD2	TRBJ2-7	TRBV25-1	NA	TGTGCCAGCAGTACTAGCGGGAGTTGGGACGAGCAGTACTTC	CASSTSGSWDEQYF
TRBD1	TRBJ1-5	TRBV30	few	TGTGCCTGGAGTGAGACAGGGGCAGATCAGCCCCAGCATTTT	CAWSETGADQPQHF
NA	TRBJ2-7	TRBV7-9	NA	TGTGCCAGCAGCCAGACAGCATACGAGCAGTACTTC	CASSQTAYEQYF
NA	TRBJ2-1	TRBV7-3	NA	TGTGCCAGCAGCTTAGACTCGGGAAAGCAGCAGTTCTTC	CASSLDSGKQQFF
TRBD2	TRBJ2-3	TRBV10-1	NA	TGCGCCAGCAGTAGACTAGCGGGAGGAGACGATACGCAGTATTTT	CASSRLAGGDDTQYF
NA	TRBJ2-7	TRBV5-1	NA	TGCGCCAGCACCCCGGACGAGTTCAGGGGTTTCGAGCAGTACTTC	CASTPDEFRGFEQYF
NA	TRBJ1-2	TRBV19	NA	TGTGCCAGTAGTATACTCAGGGGCTATGGCTACACCTTC	CASSILRGYGYTF
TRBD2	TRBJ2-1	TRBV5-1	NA	TGCGCCAGCGCCCCGGGACTAGACTACAATGAGCAGTTCTTC	CASAPGLDYNEQFF
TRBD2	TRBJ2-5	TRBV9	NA	TGTGCCAGCAGCGTTGGACTAGCGGAAGAGACCCAGTACTTC	CASSVGLAEETQYF
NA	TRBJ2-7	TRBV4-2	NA	TGTGCCAGCAGCCAAGACCCCGGACAGAGAACTTACTTC	CASSQDPGQRTYF
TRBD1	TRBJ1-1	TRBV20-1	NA	TGCAGTGCTAGTGACAGGGTAAACACTGAAGCTTTCTTT	CSASDRVNTEAFF
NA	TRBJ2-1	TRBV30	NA	TGTGCCTGGAGTTCGGACGAGACAGTTACCTACAATGAGCAGTTCTTC	CAWSSDETVTYNEQFF
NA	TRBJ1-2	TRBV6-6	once	TGTGCCAGCAATGCAGGGGTGGACTATGGCTACACCTTC	CASNAGVDYGYTF
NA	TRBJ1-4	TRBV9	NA	TGTGCCAGCAGCGTAGCGGGGGGAGCTAATGAAAAACTGTTTTTT	CASSVAGGANEKLFF
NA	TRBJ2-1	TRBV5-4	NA	TGTGCCAGCAGCCCGCCCCAGGGGCACAATGAGCAGTTCTTC	CASSPPQGHNEQFF
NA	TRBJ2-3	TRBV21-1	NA	TGTGCCAGCAGCAAAGGGGCTACCACAGATACGCAGTATTTT	CASSKGATTDTQYF
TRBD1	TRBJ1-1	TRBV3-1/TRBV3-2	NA	TGTGCCAGCAGCCTAGGGACAGCGTGGGGTGAAGCTTTCTTT	CASSLGTAWGEAFF
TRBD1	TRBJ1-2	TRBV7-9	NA	TGTACTTTAGGCCGGGACAGGGACCTTGACTATGGCTACACCTTC	CTLGRDRDLDYGYTF
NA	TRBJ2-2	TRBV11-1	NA	TGTGCCAGCAGCTCGACACGGAACACCGGGGAGCTGTTTTTT	CASSSTRNTGELFF
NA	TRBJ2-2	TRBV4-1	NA	TGCGCCAGCAGCCCCCTGGAGAGCAAGAACACCGGGGAGCTGTTTTTT	CASSPLESKNTGELFF
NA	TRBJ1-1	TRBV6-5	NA	TGTGCCAGCAGTTACTCGACGGGAGATACTGAAGCTTTCTTT	CASSYSTGDTEAFF
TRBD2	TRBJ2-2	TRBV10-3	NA	TGTGCCATCAATATAGCGGGAGCGGACACCGGGGAGCTGTTTTTT	CAINIAGADTGELFF
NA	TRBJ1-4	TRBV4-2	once	TGTGCCAGCAGCCATGTCCTAGGGGGTGCCGAAAAACTGTTTTTT	CASSHVLGGAEKLFF
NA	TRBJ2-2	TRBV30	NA	TGTGCCTGGAGTTCAATAGCGGCAGCGAACACCGGGGAGCTGTTTTTT	CAWSSIAAANTGELFF
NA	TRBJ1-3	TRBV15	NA	TGTGCCACCAGCAGAGATCCGGGAGGTGGAAACACCATATATTTT	CATSRDPGGGNTIYF
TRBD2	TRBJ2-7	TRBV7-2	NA	TGTGCCAGCAGCTCGGGACTAGCGGGAGACGAGCAGTACTTC	CASSSGLAGDEQYF